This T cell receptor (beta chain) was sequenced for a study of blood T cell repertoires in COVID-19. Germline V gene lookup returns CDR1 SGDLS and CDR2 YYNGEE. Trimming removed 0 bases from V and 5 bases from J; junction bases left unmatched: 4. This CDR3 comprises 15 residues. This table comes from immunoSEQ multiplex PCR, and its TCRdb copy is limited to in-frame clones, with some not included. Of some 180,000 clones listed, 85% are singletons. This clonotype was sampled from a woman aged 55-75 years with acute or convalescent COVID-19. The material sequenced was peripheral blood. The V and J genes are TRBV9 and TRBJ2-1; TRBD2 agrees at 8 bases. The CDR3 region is CASSVGGTSDNEQFF. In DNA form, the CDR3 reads TGTGCCAGCAGCGTAGGAGGGACTAGTGACAATGAGCAGTTCTTC.